The source of this T cell receptor (beta chain) is a study of blood T cell repertoires in COVID-19. Study-wide context: Nucleic acid was either cDNA or gDNA, and it came from T cells, B-cell-depleted T cells, or PBMCs.

CDR1 and CDR2 from the germline V gene are SGHRS and YFSETQ. Trimming pared 0 bases from V and 2 bases from J, leaving 14 bases between. The CDR3 runs 16 residues. Produced via immunoSEQ multiplex PCR; TCRdb's table is partial and in-frame only. The data contain tens of thousands of clones, around nine tenths of them singletons. This chain connects TRBV5-1 to TRBJ2-5, with D perhaps TRBD1 (6 bases). The clonotype was recovered from a man in his fifties with active or convalescent COVID-19. Sequences were obtained from peripheral blood. This CDR3 reads CASSLAGDTGQETQYF. In nucleotides, the CDR3 is TGCGCCAGCAGCTTGGCCGGGGACACAGGTCAAGAGACCCAGTACTTC.